Included here is one T cell receptor (beta chain) sequence, with context. Its antigen is currently unknown. Sequencing used immunoSEQ version 4 in survey mode. Here immunoSEQ multiplex PCR was the method, and the copy in TCRdb shows in-frame clones only, minus some. The sample lists nearly 20,000 clones, 60% to 80% occurring once. The entry originates in a study of persistence of HIV-infected CD4 T cells. The stimulus was an HIV-1 Gag 15-mer peptide pool, about 1 ug/peptide/mL. Responding CD4+ T cells were sorted by upregulation of both CD40 ligand and CD69. Germline V gene data show CDR1 as SQVTM and CDR2 as ANQGSEA. CDR3 size: 13 residues. Trimming took off 4 bases at V and 6 bases at J, with 15 bases between the two ends.

V is TRBV29-1 and J is TRBJ1-2; perhaps TRBD1 as D (5 bases). The source was CD4+ T cells sorted from PBMCs after approximately 19-hour stimulation, collected from a patient who received antiretroviral therapy. The TCR sequence derives from an adult woman with HIV who was CMV-seropositive. As DNA, the CDR3 is TGCAGCGTTGGACAGACCGAGAACGATGGCTACACCTTC. Protein: CSVGQTENDGYTF.